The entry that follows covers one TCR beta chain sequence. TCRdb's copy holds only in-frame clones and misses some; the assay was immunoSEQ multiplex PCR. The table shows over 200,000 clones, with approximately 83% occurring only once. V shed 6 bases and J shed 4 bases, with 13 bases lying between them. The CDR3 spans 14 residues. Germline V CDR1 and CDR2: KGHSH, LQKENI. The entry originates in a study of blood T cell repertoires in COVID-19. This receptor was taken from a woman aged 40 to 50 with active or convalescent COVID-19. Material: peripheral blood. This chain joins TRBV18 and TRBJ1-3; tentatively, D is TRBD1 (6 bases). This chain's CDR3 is CASSRGQHGNTIYF. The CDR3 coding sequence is TGTGCCAGCTCCCGCGGACAGCACGGAAACACCATATATTTT. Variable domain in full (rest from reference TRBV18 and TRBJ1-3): NAGVMQNPRHLVRRRGQEARLRCSPMKGHSHVYWYRQLPEEGLKFMVYLQKENIIDESGMPKERFSAEFPKEGPSILRIQQVVRGDSAAYFCASSRGQHGNTIYFGEGSWLTVV.